One sample yielded the 30 T cell receptor beta chains listed below, sequenced in a study of pediatric ulcerative colitis. The data were produced by immunoSEQ multiplex PCR, yet TCRdb's version contains in-frame clones alone and is incomplete. The profile shows 36,000 or so clones, 60% to 75% of them singletons. One to two pinch biopsies were taken from the rectum during colonoscopy. Source material: gut tissue. These receptors were taken from a boy between 10 and 17 years old with moderate ulcerative colitis.

The CDR3 reads CASSDRGQPNQETQYF. The CDR3 bases are TGTGCCAGCAGCGACAGGGGACAGCCGAATCAAGAGACCCAGTACTTC. The chain has TRBV4-2 and TRBJ2-5; TRBD1 matches at 8 bases. This CDR3 contains 16 residues. CDR1 and CDR2 (germline): LGHNA, YNFKEQ. V trimming: 5 bases; J trimming: 2 bases; junction bases outside the gene matches: 10.

The rearrangement joins TRBV19 to TRBJ2-1; D not resolved. The V end was cut by 8 bases, the J end by 1 base, with 12 bases between. The CDR3 length is 14 residues. CDR1 and CDR2 from the germline V gene are LNHDA and SQIVND (reference sequence). CDR3 amino acids: CASARVGSYNEQFF. The CDR3 DNA reads as TGTGCCAGTGCCCGGGTGGGGTCCTACAATGAGCAGTTCTTC.

The gene calls are TRBV7-8 and TRBJ2-5, with D possibly TRBD2 on 6 matching bases. Germline CDR1 and CDR2: SGHVS and FQNEAQ. The length of the CDR3 is 14 residues. Trimming took 5 bases from V and 0 from J, leaving 10 bases between them. The CDR3 coding sequence is TGTGCCAGCAGCCTGCGGACTAACCAAGAGACCCAGTACTTC. Its translation: CASSLRTNQETQYF.

This chain joins TRBV5-6 and TRBJ1-6; D possibly corresponds to TRBD1 (6 bases). Looked up from germline, CDR1 is SGHDT and CDR2 is YYEEEE. Trimming removed 4 bases from V and 13 bases from J, with 12 bases in between. The CDR3 sequence is 12 residues long. CDR3 sequence: CASSRYDRPLHF. CDR3 nucleotides: TGTGCCAGCAGCCGGTACGACAGGCCCCTCCACTTT.

The chain joins TRBV4-2 to TRBJ1-1; D is possibly TRBD1 (5 bases). The CDR3 runs to 17 residues. In germline, CDR1 is LGHNA, CDR2 YNFKEQ. V lost 3 bases and J 1 base, leaving 18 bases between the germline ends. The CDR3, as DNA: TGTGCCAGCAGCCACAGCAGGCAGGGTTCGTGGAACACTGAAGCTTTCTTT. Translating it yields CASSHSRQGSWNTEAFF.

This clone was observed a handful of times. The chain employs TRBV5-1 and TRBJ2-2; D gene unclear. Per germline, CDR1 SGHRS and CDR2 YFSETQ. The CDR3 spans 15 residues. Trimming removed 5 bases at V and 4 bases at J, with 15 bases between. The CDR3 protein is CASSIQRRTTGELFF. The CDR3 nucleotides read TGCGCCAGCAGTATCCAACGGAGAACCACCGGGGAGCTGTTTTTT.

This chain uses TRBV14 with TRBJ2-7; no definite D call. This CDR3 comprises 13 residues. V lost 4 bases to trimming and J lost 6 bases, with 13 bases between them. The germline CDR1 and CDR2 sequences are SGHDN and FVKESK. CDR3 amino acids: CASSLSQFREQYF. The CDR3 coding sequence is TGTGCCAGCAGCCTTTCACAGTTTCGCGAGCAGTACTTC.

The J gene is TRBJ1-1, the V gene TRBV5-1; 7 bases map to TRBD1. Germline-derived CDR1 and CDR2 are SGHRS and YFSETQ. V shed 0 bases and J 0 bases; nucleotides not matched to a gene: 8. This CDR3 spans 17 amino acids. The DNA for the CDR3 is TGCGCCAGCAGCTTGGGCCGGGGCGACAGGGTGAACACTGAAGCTTTCTTT. Translated: CASSLGRGDRVNTEAFF. The full variable domain, rest sourced from reference TRBV5-1 and TRBJ1-1, is KAGVTQTPRYLIKTRGQQVTLSCSPISGHRSVSWYQQTPGQGLQFLFEYFSETQRNKGNFPGRFSGRQFSNSRSEMNVSTLELGDSALYLCASSLGRGDRVNTEAFFGQGTRLTVV.

The V gene is TRBV28, the J gene TRBJ1-1; 8 bases map to TRBD1. Unmatched junction bases numbered 7, after V lost 7 bases and J lost 3 bases. CDR1 and CDR2 (germline): MDHEN, SYDVKM. This CDR3 has 14 residues. CDR3 sequence reads: CASNSDRADTEAFF. The CDR3 nucleotides read TGTGCCAGCAACTCGGACAGGGCCGACACTGAAGCTTTCTTT.

The chain recombines TRBV5-1 with TRBJ2-1, with D perhaps matching TRBD1 (6 bases). The CDR3 length is 15 residues. CDR1 and CDR2 (germline): SGHRS, YFSETQ. Trimming shortened V by 4 bases and J by 8 bases, and 19 bases separated the two germline ends. The CDR3 region has the DNA TGCGCCAGCAGCCCCGGGGCAGGGGATTTCGATGAGCAGTTCTTC. Its translation: CASSPGAGDFDEQFF.

In nucleotides, the CDR3 is TGCGCCAGCAGCTCCTGGGTCGGCTCTAATGAAAAACTGTTTTTT. Translating gives CASSSWVGSNEKLFF. The chain employs TRBV5-1 and TRBJ1-4; no firm D call. Germline V CDR1 and CDR2: SGHRS, YFSETQ. This CDR3 comprises 15 residues. Deletions cut 3 bases from V and 3 bases from J, with 12 bases between.

J is TRBJ2-1 and V is TRBV30; 9 nucleotides align to TRBD2. The CDR3 length is 19 residues. In germline, CDR1 is GTSNPN, CDR2 SVGIG (reference sequence). V trimming: 1 base; J trimming: 0 bases; junction bases outside the gene matches: 13. CDR3 sequence reads: CAWSGGGLAGRVSYNEQFF. In DNA form, the CDR3 reads TGTGCCTGGAGTGGGGGAGGGCTAGCGGGGCGGGTCTCCTACAATGAGCAGTTCTTC.

V is TRBV18 and J is TRBJ2-7; TRBD2 aligns across 7 bases. Germline values: CDR1 KGHSH, CDR2 LQKENI. This CDR3 region has 15 residues. Unmatched junction bases numbered 10, after V lost 3 bases and J lost 5 bases. The CDR3 bases are TGTGCCAGCTCACCCCGTTTGCAGCGGGGTGACGAGCAGTACTTC. It yields the protein CASSPRLQRGDEQYF. The complete variable domain, with remaining parts taken from reference TRBV18 and TRBJ2-7, reads NAGVMQNPRHLVRRRGQEARLRCSPMKGHSHVYWYRQLPEEGLKFMVYLQKENIIDESGMPKERFSAEFPKEGPSILRIQQVVRGDSAAYFCASSPRLQRGDEQYFGPGTRLTVT.

This clone was seen once. This chain uses TRBV7-2 with TRBJ2-7, with D uncertain. Trimming removed 0 bases at V and 0 bases at J, with 6 bases between. Germline V CDR1 and CDR2: SGHTA, FQGNSA. The CDR3 loop spans 14 amino acids. CDR3: CASSLAVNSYEQYF. The DNA of the CDR3 is TGTGCCAGCAGCTTAGCGGTCAACTCCTACGAGCAGTACTTC.

The rearrangement links TRBV6-1 to TRBJ1-1; 7 bases line up with TRBD1. Germline CDR1 reads MNHNS; CDR2 reads SASEGT. This CDR3 contains 13 residues. V was pared by 6 bases and J by 0 bases, with 1 base of the junction left unmatched. The CDR3 reads CASRGQMNTEAFF. CDR3 in DNA: TGTGCCAGCAGGGGACAGATGAACACTGAAGCTTTCTTT.

The chain joins TRBV6-1 to TRBJ1-2, with 8 bases that match TRBD1. The germline CDR1 and CDR2 sequences are MNHNS and SASEGT. The junction had 3 bases not matched to a gene; V was cut back by 4 bases and J by 2 bases. The CDR3 sequence is 14 residues long. The CDR3 loop is CASSARTGNYGYTF. Written as DNA, the CDR3 is TGTGCCAGCAGTGCTAGGACAGGGAACTATGGCTACACCTTC.

This clone appeared a few times. The rearrangement uses TRBV4-2 and TRBJ1-2; D might be TRBD1 (5 bases). Between the trimmed V and J ends, which lost 0 bases and 2 bases, there was a span of 13 bases. Germline-derived CDR1 and CDR2 are LGHNA and YNFKEQ. The CDR3 is made up of 16 amino acids. CDR3: CASSQDVTVPNYGYTF. CDR3 in DNA: TGTGCCAGCAGCCAAGATGTGACAGTTCCGAACTATGGCTACACCTTC.

The chain combines TRBV18 with TRBJ1-1; 7 bases agree with TRBD1. V was pared by 4 bases and J by 10 bases, with 6 bases of the junction left unmatched. The CDR3 is 12 amino acids. The V gene's germline CDR1 is KGHSH and CDR2 LQKENI. The CDR3 coding sequence is TGTGCCAGCTCACAACCGGACAGGCGAGCTTTCTTT. Translation: CASSQPDRRAFF.

The V gene is TRBV12-5, the J gene TRBJ2-7; 9 bases agree with TRBD2. The V segment lost 1 base and the J segment 2 bases; nucleotides outside the gene matches: 15. The CDR3 has 19 amino acids. From germline, CDR1 is LGHNT and CDR2 FRNRAP. The CDR3 coding sequence is TGTGCTAGTGGTTTGGCGTTGACTAGCGGAGGACCCAGACCCTACGAGCAGTACTTC. The encoded protein is CASGLALTSGGPRPYEQYF.

CDR3 loop: CASSPTSRAYNEQFF. The CDR3 nucleotides are TGTGCCAGCAGTCCGACTAGCAGGGCCTACAATGAGCAGTTCTTC. The V gene is TRBV6-1, the J gene TRBJ2-1, with 7 bases identical to TRBD2. Germline CDR1 and CDR2: MNHNS and SASEGT. Trimming took 5 bases from V and 2 from J; bases not matched to a gene: 6. The CDR3 covers 15 residues.

The V call is TRBV7-9, the J call TRBJ1-5; D remains unclear. V was clipped by 5 bases and J by 1 base, with 12 bases between them. The CDR3 runs 15 residues. Germline values: CDR1 SEHNR, CDR2 FQNEAQ (reference sequence). The CDR3 protein is CASSPEGVSNQPQHF. CDR3 bases: TGTGCCAGCAGCCCGGAGGGAGTAAGCAATCAGCCCCAGCATTTT.

This chain uses TRBV29-1 with TRBJ2-1; D is perhaps TRBD1 (6 bases). V lost 1 base, J lost 16 bases, and 14 bases lay in between. Germline assignment: CDR1 SQVTM and CDR2 ANQGSEA. This CDR3 comprises 11 residues. This CDR3 reads CSVEGGQGRFF. The CDR3 DNA is TGCAGCGTTGAAGGGGGGCAGGGGCGATTCTTC.

This clone was seen only a few times. V gene TRBV19 combines with J gene TRBJ2-2, with 9 bases identical to TRBD1. Trimming cost V 3 bases and J 6 bases; bases outside gene matches: 11. This CDR3 region has 17 residues. CDR1 is LNHDA, CDR2 SQIVND, per germline (reference sequence). CDR3 nucleotide sequence: TGTGCCAGTAGTATTGGGGCCGGGACAGGGAAACCCGGGGAGCTGTTTTTT. Translated: CASSIGAGTGKPGELFF.

The chain recombines TRBV7-8 with TRBJ1-2; a weak D match, TRBD1 (5 bases). V gave up 5 bases and J gave up 3 bases, with 19 bases separating them. This CDR3 contains 16 residues. The germline V gene has CDR1 SGHVS and CDR2 FQNEAQ. This CDR3 is CASSLSGSGSDYGYTF. In DNA, the CDR3 is TGTGCCAGCAGCCTTAGCGGCTCAGGGTCTGACTATGGCTACACCTTC.

The gene calls are TRBV4-2 and TRBJ2-7; 8 bases agree with TRBD2. Germline V gives CDR1 LGHNA, CDR2 YNFKEQ. The CDR3 extends over 15 amino acids. The V segment lost 0 bases and the J segment 3 bases; nucleotides outside the gene matches: 4. CDR3 in DNA: TGTGCCAGCAGCCAAGATTGGCGGGGGGACTACGAGCAGTACTTC. Residues: CASSQDWRGDYEQYF.

The chain recombines TRBV28 with TRBJ2-4; 8 nucleotides agree with TRBD1. Germline V gene sequence: CDR1 MDHEN, CDR2 SYDVKM. Trimming at V came to 1 base and at J to 0 bases, leaving 5 bases not matched to a gene. This CDR3 contains 17 residues. CDR3 sequence reads: CASSLFAGGIAKNIQYF. For the CDR3, the DNA is TGTGCCAGCAGTTTATTCGCAGGGGGCATAGCCAAAAACATTCAGTACTTC.

The chain links TRBV7-6 to TRBJ2-3; 8 positions agree with TRBD2. Per the germline V gene, CDR1 is SGHVS and CDR2 is FNYEAQ. CDR3 size: 13 residues. Losses at the gene ends were 3 bases for V and 5 bases for J; bases not matched to a gene: 1. The CDR3 region is CASSFGGGDTQYF. Written as DNA, the CDR3 is TGTGCCAGCAGCTTCGGGGGGGGAGATACGCAGTATTTT. The entire variable domain, with the rest obtained from reference TRBV7-6 and TRBJ2-3, is as follows: GAGVSQSPRYKVTKRGQDVALRCDPISGHVSLYWYRQALGQGPEFLTYFNYEAQQDKSGLPNDRFSAERPEGSISTLTIQRTEQRDSAMYRCASSFGGGDTQYFGPGTRLTVL.

The gene calls are TRBV6-1 and TRBJ1-6, with 8 bases that match TRBD1. There are 14 residues in the CDR3. Germline CDR1 is MNHNS and CDR2 is SASEGT. Trimming removed 11 bases from V and 9 bases from J; junction bases left unmatched: 12. The CDR3, as DNA: TGTGCCCACAAGGCAGGGGGCGAAGGTTCACCCCTCCACTTT. Its translation is CAHKAGGEGSPLHF.

For this clone: Within the sample, other DNA sequences also encode this same CDR3. The chain links TRBV7-6 to TRBJ1-5, with D unclear. The CDR3 contains 12 residues. The ends were cut back, 5 bases at V and 4 bases at J, with 6 bases in the middle. The V gene's germline CDR1 is SGHVS and CDR2 FNYEAQ. The CDR3 DNA follows: TGTGCCAGCAGCCCCCCGAATCAGCCCCAGCATTTT. It codes for CASSPPNQPQHF.

The chain links TRBV4-2 to TRBJ2-3; D not resolved. With 4 bases removed from V and 8 bases from J, the gap between germline ends came to 10 bases. The CDR3 totals 12 residues. Germline V gene lookup returns CDR1 LGHNA and CDR2 YNFKEQ. The CDR3 bases are TGTGCCAGCAGCCCCCTTTTTGGTACGCAGTATTTT. Protein: CASSPLFGTQYF.